The source of this T cell receptor beta chain is a study of blood T cell repertoires in COVID-19. Study at large: The samples span acute and convalescent COVID-19 from the United States, Italy and Spain. Nucleic acid was either cDNA or gDNA, and it came from T cells, B-cell-depleted T cells, or PBMCs.

Original handling: Reference gene primers were amplified, and this amplification served to estimate nucleated cell counts. The protocol was immunoSEQ multiplex PCR, while the TCRdb copy is restricted to in-frame clones and leaves out a portion. Clone size and the V and J calls come from that table; the DNA yielded D and trimming. The data show about 230,000 clones, around four fifths seen once. The ends were cut back, 6 bases at V and 9 bases at J, with 9 bases in the middle. The CDR3 extends over 11 amino acids. The sequence was collected from a woman in her seventies with active or convalescent COVID-19. The source material was peripheral blood. The genes are TRBV12-3 or TRBV12-4 and TRBJ1-5; D unclear. The CDR3: CASRRSGPQHF. The CDR3, as DNA: TGTGCCAGCAGACGTAGCGGGCCCCAGCATTTT.